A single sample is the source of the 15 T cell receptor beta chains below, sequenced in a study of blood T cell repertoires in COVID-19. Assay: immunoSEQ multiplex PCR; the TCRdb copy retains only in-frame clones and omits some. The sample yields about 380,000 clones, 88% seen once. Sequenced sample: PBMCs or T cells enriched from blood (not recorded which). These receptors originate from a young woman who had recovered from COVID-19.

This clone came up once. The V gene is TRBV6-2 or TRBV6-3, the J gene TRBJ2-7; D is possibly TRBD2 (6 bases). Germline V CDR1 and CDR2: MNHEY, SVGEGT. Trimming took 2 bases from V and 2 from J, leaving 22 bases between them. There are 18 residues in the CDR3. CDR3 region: CASSYTEGLARSAYEQYF. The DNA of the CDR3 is TGTGCCAGCAGTTACACCGAGGGTCTAGCGCGGTCCGCCTACGAGCAGTACTTC.

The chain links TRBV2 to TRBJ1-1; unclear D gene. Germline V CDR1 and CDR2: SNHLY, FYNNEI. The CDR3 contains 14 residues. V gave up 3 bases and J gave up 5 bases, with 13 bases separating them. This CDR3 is CASSDHQVRTEAFF. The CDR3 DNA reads TGTGCCAGCAGTGATCATCAGGTTCGGACTGAAGCTTTCTTT.

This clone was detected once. Here the CDR3 DNA reads TGTGCCAGCAGCCCAGGCGGGACAGGGGATGAAAAACTGTTTTTT. Translating it yields CASSPGGTGDEKLFF. The chain uses TRBV7-3 and TRBJ1-4, with TRBD1 identical over 10 bases. There are 15 residues in the CDR3. Germline CDR1 is SGHTA and CDR2 is FQGTGA. Unmatched junction bases numbered 6, after V lost 5 bases and J lost 6 bases.

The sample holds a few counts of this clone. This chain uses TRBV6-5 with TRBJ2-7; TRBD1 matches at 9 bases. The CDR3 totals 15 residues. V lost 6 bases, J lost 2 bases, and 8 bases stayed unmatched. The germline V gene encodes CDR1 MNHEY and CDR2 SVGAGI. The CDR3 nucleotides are TGTGCCAGCAGGGGGTTGGGACAGGGAGCCTACGAGCAGTACTTC. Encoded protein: CASRGLGQGAYEQYF.

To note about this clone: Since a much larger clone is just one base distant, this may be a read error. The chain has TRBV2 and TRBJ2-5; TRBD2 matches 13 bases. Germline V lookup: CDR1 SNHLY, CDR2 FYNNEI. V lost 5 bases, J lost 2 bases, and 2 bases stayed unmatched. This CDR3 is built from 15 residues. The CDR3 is CASSQLAGGQETQYF. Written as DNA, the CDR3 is TGTGCCAGCAGTCAACTAGCGGGGGGGCAAGAGACCCAGTACTTC.

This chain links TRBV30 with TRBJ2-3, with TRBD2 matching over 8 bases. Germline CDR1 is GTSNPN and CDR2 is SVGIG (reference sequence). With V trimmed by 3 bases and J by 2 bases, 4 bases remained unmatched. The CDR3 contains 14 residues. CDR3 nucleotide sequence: TGTGCCTGGAGAGGTAGCGGGGTCACAGATACGCAGTATTTT. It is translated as CAWRGSGVTDTQYF.

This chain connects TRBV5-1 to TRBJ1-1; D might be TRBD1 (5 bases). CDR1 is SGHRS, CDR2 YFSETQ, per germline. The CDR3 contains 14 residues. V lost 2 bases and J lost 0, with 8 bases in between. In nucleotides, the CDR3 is TGCGCCAGCAGCTTATCGGGGGTGAACACTGAAGCTTTCTTT. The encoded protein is CASSLSGVNTEAFF.

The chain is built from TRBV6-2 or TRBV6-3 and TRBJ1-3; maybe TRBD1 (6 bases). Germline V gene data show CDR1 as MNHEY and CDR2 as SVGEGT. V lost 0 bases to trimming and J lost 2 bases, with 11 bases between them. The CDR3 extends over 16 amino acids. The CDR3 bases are TGTGCCAGCAGTTACTCGTGGGGGCTCCCTGGAAACACCATATATTTT. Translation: CASSYSWGLPGNTIYF.

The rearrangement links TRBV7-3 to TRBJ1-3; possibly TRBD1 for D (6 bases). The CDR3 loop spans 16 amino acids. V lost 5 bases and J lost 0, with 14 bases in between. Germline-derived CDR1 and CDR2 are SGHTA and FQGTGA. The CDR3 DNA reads TGTGCCAGCAGCGAACAGGGCGCCAGCTCTGGAAACACCATATATTTT. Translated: CASSEQGASSGNTIYF.

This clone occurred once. The CDR3 loop is CASSALRQGGTEAFF. The CDR3 nucleotides are TGTGCCAGCAGCGCCCTGCGGCAGGGGGGCACTGAAGCTTTCTTT. The J gene is TRBJ1-1, the V gene TRBV9, with TRBD1 matching 7 bases. The CDR3 contains 15 residues. The ends lost 3 bases at V and 4 bases at J; junction bases unmatched: 9. Germline-derived CDR1 and CDR2 are SGDLS and YYNGEE.

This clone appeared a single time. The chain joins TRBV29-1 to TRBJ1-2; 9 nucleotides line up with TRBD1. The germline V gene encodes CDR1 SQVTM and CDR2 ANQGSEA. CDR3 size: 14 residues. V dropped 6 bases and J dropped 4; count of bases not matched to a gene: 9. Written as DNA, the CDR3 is TGCAGCGTGACCGGACAGGGGATGCTCTATGGCTACACCTTC. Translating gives CSVTGQGMLYGYTF. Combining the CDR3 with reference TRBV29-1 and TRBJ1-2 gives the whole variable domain SAVISQKPSRDICQRGTSLTIQCQVDSQVTMMFWYRQQPGQSLTLIATANQGSEATYESGFVIDKFPISRPNLTFSTLTVSNMSPEDSSIYLCSVTGQGMLYGYTFGSGTRLTVV.

The CDR3 spells CAWSVRAGSNEKLFF. The CDR3 bases are TGTGCCTGGAGTGTACGGGCAGGGTCTAATGAAAAACTGTTTTTT. The chain has TRBV30 and TRBJ1-4; TRBD1 might be the D (5 bases). Trimming pared 0 bases from V and 3 bases from J, leaving 11 bases between. This CDR3 is 15 amino acids long. The germline gives CDR1 GTSNPN, CDR2 SVGIG (reference sequence).

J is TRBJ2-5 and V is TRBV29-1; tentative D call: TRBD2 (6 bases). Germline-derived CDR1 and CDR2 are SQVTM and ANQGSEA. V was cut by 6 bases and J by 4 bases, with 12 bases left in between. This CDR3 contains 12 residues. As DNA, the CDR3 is TGCAGCGTCCCGTACGGGGGAGAGACCCAGTACTTC. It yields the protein CSVPYGGETQYF.

The CDR3: CASSVAGGSSTDTQYF. DNA for the CDR3: TGTGCCAGCAGCGTAGCCGGGGGTTCTAGCACAGATACGCAGTATTTT. The chain has TRBV9 and TRBJ2-3; maybe TRBD2 (6 bases). Germline CDR1 and CDR2: SGDLS and YYNGEE. This CDR3 is 16 amino acids long. The V end lost 0 bases, the J end lost 0 bases, and 11 bases lay between the germline ends.

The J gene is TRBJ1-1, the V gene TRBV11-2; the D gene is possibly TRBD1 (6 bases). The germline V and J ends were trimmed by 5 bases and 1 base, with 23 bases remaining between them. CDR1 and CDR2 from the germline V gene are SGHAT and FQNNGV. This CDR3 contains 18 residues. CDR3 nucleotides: TGTGCCAGCAGCCCGACCCCCCCATTCAGGGGACGGAACACTGAAGCTTTCTTT. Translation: CASSPTPPFRGRNTEAFF.